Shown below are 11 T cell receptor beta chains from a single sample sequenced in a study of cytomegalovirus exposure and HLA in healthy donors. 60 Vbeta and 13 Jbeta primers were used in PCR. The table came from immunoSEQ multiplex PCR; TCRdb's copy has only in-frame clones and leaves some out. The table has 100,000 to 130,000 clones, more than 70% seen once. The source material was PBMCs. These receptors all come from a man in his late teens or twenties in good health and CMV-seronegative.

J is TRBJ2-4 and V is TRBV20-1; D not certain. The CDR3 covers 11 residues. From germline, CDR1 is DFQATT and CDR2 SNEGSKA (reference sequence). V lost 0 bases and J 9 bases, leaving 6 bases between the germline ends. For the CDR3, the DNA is TGCAGTGCTAGAGATCGAGGCATTCAGTACTTC. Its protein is CSARDRGIQYF.

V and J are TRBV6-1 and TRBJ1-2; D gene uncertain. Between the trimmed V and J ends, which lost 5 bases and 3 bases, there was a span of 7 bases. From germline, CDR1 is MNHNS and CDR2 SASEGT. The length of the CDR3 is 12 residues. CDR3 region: CASSWRDYGYTF. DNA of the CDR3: TGTGCCAGCAGTTGGAGAGACTATGGCTACACCTTC.

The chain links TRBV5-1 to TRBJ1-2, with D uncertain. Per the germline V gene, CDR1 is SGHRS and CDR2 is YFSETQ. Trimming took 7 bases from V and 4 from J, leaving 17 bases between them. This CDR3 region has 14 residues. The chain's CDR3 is CASSRESDSYGYTF. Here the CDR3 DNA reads TGCGCCAGCTCCCGGGAGTCCGATAGCTATGGCTACACCTTC.

The CDR3 region has the DNA TGTGCCAGTAGTGCCGACAGGGCAAGCTCCTACGAGCAGTACTTC. This encodes CASSADRASSYEQYF. The V call is TRBV19, the J call TRBJ2-7; 7 positions agree with TRBD1. The J segment lost 0 bases and the V segment lost 5 bases, leaving 7 bases of the junction unmatched. CDR1 LNHDA and CDR2 SQIVND come from the germline V gene (reference sequence). This CDR3 comprises 15 residues.

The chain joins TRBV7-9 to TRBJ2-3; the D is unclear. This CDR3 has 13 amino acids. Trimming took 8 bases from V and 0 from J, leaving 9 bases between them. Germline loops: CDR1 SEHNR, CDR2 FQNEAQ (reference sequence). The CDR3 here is CASGPGSTDTQYF. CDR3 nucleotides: TGTGCCAGCGGCCCCGGGAGCACAGATACGCAGTATTTT.

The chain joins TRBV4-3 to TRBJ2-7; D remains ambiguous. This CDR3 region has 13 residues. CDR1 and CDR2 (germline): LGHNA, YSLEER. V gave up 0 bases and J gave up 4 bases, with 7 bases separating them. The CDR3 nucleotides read TGCGCCAGCAGCCAAGACCTTTATTACGAGCAGTACTTC. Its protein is CASSQDLYYEQYF.

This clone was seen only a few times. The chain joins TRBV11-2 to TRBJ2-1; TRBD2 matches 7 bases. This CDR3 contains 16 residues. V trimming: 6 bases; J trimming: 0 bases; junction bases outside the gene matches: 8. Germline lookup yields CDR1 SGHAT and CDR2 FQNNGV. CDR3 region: CASRPGGTASYNEQFF. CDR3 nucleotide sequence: TGTGCCAGCAGACCCGGGGGGACCGCCTCCTACAATGAGCAGTTCTTC.

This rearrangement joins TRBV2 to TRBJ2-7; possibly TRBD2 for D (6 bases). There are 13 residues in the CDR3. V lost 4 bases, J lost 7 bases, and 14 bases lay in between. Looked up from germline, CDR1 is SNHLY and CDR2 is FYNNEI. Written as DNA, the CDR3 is TGTGCCAGCAGTGGGCTGACGGGGGTTGAGCAGTACTTC. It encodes CASSGLTGVEQYF.

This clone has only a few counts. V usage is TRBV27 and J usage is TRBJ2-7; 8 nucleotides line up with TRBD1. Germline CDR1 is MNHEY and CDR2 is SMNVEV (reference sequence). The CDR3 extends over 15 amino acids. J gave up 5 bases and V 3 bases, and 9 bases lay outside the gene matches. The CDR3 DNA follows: TGTGCCAGCAGTTTCGGGGACAGGCAAGTCCACGAGCAGTACTTC. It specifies CASSFGDRQVHEQYF.

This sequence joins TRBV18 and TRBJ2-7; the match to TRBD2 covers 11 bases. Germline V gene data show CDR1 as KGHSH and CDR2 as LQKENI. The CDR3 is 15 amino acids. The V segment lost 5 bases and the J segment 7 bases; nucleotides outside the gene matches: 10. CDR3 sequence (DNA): TGTGCCAGCTCATCGCTAGCGGGGGGTCTCCTTGAGCAGTACTTC. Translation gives CASSSLAGGLLEQYF.

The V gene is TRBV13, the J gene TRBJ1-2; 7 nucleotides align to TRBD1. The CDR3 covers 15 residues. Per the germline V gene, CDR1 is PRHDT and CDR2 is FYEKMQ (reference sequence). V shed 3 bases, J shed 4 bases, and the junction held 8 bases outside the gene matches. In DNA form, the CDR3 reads TGTGCCAGCAGCTTGGAGGGACAGTTTACCTATGGCTACACCTTC. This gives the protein CASSLEGQFTYGYTF.